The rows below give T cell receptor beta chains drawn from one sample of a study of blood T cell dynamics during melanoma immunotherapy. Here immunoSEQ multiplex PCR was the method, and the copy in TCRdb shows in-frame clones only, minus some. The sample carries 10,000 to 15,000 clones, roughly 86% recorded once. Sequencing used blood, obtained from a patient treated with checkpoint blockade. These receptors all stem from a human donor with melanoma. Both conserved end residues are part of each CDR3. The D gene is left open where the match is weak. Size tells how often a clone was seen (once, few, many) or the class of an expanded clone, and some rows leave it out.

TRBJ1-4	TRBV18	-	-	TGTGCCAGCTCACCAGGGGGAGGCGAAAAACTGTTTTTT	CASSPGGGEKLFF
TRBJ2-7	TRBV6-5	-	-	TGTGCCAGCAGTTACTCGGAGGGCTACGAGCAGTACTTC	CASSYSEGYEQYF
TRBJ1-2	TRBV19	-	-	TGTGCCAGTACCATAGGGGGTAACTATGGCTACACCTTC	CASTIGGNYGYTF
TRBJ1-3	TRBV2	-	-	TGTGCCAGCAGTCGGGAGATCTCTGGAAACACCATATATTTT	CASSREISGNTIYF
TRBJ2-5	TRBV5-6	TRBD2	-	TGTGCCAGCAGCCGCGGGGGGGGGACAGAAGAGACCCAGTACTTC	CASSRGGGTEETQYF
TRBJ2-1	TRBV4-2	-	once	TGTGCCAGCAGCCAAGGCGACCCGAGCTCCTACAATGAGCAGTTCTTC	CASSQGDPSSYNEQFF
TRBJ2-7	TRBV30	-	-	TGTGCCTGGAGTGTAGGCGGCGGTTCCTACGAGCAGTACTTC	CAWSVGGGSYEQYF
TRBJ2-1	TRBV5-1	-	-	TGCGCCAGCAGCTTGGCCAAGGCCCCGGTTGGGGGCAATGAGCAGTTCTTC	CASSLAKAPVGGNEQFF
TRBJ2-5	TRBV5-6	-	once	TGTGCCAGCAGCTTGACGGGGGAGACCCAGTACTTC	CASSLTGETQYF
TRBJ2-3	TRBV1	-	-	TGCACCAGCAGCCAAGTAGGGGGGAGGGGGGAAGATACGCAGTATTTT	CTSSQVGGRGEDTQYF
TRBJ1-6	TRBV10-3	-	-	TGTGCCATCAGCGAGGAATTCAGGAATTCACCCCTCCACTTT	CAISEEFRNSPLHF
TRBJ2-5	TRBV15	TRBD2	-	TGTGCCACCAGCAGAGAGCGGGGGGAGACCCAGTACTTC	CATSRERGETQYF
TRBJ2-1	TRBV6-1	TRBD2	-	TGTGCCAGCAGTGGGGGACTAGCGGCTCAGAGCTCCTACAATGAGCAGTTCTTC	CASSGGLAAQSSYNEQFF
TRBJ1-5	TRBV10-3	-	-	TGTGCCATCAGTTCCGCGGGGTCCGGCAATCAGCCCCAGCATTTT	CAISSAGSGNQPQHF
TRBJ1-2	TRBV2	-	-	TGTGCCAGCTCCTATCTCGGGGGCAACTATGGCTACACCTTC	CASSYLGGNYGYTF
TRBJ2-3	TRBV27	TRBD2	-	TGTGCCAGCAGTTCGGGGCTAGCGGGAAGGATAGATACGCAGTATTTT	CASSSGLAGRIDTQYF
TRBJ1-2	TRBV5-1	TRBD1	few	TGCGCCAGCAGCTTGGGTGGACAGGTTATTTTGGGCTACACCTTC	CASSLGGQVILGYTF
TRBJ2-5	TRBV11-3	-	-	TGTGCCAGCAGCTTAGGGGAGCGGGTCTGGGAGACCCAGTACTTC	CASSLGERVWETQYF
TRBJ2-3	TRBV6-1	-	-	TGTGCCAGCAGTGAAAAAAGGCCCACAGATACGCAGTATTTT	CASSEKRPTDTQYF
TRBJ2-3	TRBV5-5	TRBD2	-	TGTGCCAGCAGCTTGATGTTAGGCGGGGGGGCAGATACGCAGTATTTT	CASSLMLGGGADTQYF
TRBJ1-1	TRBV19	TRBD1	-	TGTGCCAGTGCAGACAGGGAGTACACTGAAGCTTTCTTT	CASADREYTEAFF
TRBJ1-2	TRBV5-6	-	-	TGTGCCAGCTCCCCGGACGGGGGGGCGCACTATGGCTACACCTTC	CASSPDGGAHYGYTF